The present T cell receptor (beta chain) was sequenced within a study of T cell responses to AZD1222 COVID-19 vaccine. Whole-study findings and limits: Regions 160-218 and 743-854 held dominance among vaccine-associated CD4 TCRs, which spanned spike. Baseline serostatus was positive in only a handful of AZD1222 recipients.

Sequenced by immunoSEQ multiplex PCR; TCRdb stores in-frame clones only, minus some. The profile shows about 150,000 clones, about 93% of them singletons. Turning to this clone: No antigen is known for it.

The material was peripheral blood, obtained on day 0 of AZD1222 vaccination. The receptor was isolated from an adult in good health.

CDR3 DNA sequence: TGTGCCAGCAGCCCGTCTAGAACGATGTACTACGAGCAGTACTTC. It translates to CASSPSRTMYYEQYF. The chain carries TRBV7-8 and TRBJ2-7; D is ambiguous. This CDR3 is built from 15 residues. Per germline, CDR1 SGHVS and CDR2 FQNEAQ. Trimming stripped 5 bases from V and 3 bases from J, with 17 bases between.